This paragraph covers one T cell receptor (beta chain) sequence. A read error may explain this, as a much larger clone is one base away. Trimming took off 4 bases at V and 7 bases at J, with 11 bases between the two ends. This CDR3 region has 12 residues. These data belong to a study of T cells in Graves' hyperthyroidism and ophthalmopathy. It was RNA transcripts that yielded the amplified TCR beta CDR3 regions. The HTBI primer set drove a first-round RT-PCR of the TCR CDR3. TCRdb reanalysed the multiplex PCR reads using MiXCR and keeps one entry per CDR3 protein. The sample includes about 380,000 distinct CDR3 sequences, 18% of them seen just once.

This TCR was sampled from a man aged 18 to 29 with Graves' ophthalmopathy. This chain links TRBV12-3 or TRBV12-4 with TRBJ2-7; weak D call: TRBD1 (5 bases). Sequencing was done on a sample of blood. The CDR3 region has the DNA TGTGCCAGCAGTTCCCTCAGGGTTGAGCAGTACTTC. It yields the protein CASSSLRVEQYF.